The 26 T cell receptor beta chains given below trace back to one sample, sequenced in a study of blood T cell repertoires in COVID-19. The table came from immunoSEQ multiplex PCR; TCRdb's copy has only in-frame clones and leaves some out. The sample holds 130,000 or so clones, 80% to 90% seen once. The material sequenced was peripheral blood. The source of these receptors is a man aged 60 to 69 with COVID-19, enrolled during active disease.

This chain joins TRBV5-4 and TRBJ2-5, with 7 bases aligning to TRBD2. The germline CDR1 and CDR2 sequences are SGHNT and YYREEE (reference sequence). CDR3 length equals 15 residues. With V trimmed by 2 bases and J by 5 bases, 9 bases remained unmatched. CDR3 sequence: CASSFPAGRGETQYF. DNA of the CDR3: TGTGCCAGCAGCTTCCCAGCGGGGCGCGGGGAGACCCAGTACTTC.

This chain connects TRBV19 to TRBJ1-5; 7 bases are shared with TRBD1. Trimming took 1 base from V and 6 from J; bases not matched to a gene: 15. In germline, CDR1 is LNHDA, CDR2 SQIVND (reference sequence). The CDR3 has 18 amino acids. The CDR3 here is CASSIGGQTGLRGQPQHF. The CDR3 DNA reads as TGTGCCAGTAGTATAGGGGGACAGACTGGGTTGAGGGGTCAGCCCCAGCATTTT.

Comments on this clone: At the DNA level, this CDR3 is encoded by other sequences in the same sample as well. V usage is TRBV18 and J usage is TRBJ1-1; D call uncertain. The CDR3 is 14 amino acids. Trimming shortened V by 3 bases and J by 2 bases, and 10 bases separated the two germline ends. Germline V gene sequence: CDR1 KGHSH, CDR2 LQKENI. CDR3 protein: CASSPRGGNTEAFF. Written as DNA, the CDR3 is TGTGCCAGCTCACCCCGAGGTGGAAACACTGAAGCTTTCTTT.

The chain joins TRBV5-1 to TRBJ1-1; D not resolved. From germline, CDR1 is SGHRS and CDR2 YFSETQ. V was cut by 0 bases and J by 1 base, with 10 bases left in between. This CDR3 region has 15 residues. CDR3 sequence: CASSLDARPNTEAFF. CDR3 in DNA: TGCGCCAGCAGCTTGGACGCCAGGCCGAACACTGAAGCTTTCTTT.

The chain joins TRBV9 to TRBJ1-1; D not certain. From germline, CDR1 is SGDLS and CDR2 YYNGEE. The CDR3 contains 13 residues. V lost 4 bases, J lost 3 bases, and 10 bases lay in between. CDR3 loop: CASSTSRDTEAFF. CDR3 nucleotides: TGTGCCAGCAGCACTAGTCGGGACACTGAAGCTTTCTTT.

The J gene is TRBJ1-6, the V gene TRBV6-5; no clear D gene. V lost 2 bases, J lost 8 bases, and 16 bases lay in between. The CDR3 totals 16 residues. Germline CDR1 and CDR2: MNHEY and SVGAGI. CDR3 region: CASSYALGWRDSPLHF. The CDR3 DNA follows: TGTGCCAGCAGTTACGCTCTGGGATGGAGGGATTCACCCCTCCACTTT.

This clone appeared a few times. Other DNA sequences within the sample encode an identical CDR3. CDR3 sequence reads: CASSRDRGNQPQHF. CDR3 coding DNA: TGTGCCAGCAGCCGAGACAGGGGCAATCAGCCCCAGCATTTT. The chain combines TRBV2 with TRBJ1-5; TRBD1 aligns across 7 bases. This CDR3 is built from 14 residues. Germline CDR1 and CDR2: SNHLY and FYNNEI. V trimming: 6 bases; J trimming: 2 bases; junction bases outside the gene matches: 4.

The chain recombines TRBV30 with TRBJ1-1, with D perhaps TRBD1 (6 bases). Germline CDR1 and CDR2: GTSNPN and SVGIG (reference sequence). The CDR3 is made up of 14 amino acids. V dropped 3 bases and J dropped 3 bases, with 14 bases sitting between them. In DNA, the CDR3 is TGTGCCTGGAGCGTACAGGGACACTACACTGAAGCTTTCTTT. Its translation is CAWSVQGHYTEAFF.

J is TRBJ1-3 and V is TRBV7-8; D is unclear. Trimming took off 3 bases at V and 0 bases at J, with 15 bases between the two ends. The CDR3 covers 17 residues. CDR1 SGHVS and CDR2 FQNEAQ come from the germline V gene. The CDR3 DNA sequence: TGTGCCAGCAGCTTGGCGTCGGGAGGCGCCTCTGGAAACACCATATATTTT. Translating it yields CASSLASGGASGNTIYF.

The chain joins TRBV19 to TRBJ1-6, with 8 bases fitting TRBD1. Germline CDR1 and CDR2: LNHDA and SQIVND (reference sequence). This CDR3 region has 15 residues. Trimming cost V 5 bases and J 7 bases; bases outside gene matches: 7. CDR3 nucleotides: TGTGCCAGTAGTCCGACAGGGGCTAAGAATTCACCCCTCCACTTT. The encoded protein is CASSPTGAKNSPLHF.

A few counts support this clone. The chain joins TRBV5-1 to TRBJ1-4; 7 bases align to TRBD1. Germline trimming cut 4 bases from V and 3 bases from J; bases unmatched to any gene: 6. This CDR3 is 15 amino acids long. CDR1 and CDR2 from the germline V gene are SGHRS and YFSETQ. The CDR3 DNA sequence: TGCGCCAGCAGCCCCGGACAGGTCGCTAATGAAAAACTGTTTTTT. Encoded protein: CASSPGQVANEKLFF. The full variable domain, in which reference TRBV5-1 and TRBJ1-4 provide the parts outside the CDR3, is KAGVTQTPRYLIKTRGQQVTLSCSPISGHRSVSWYQQTPGQGLQFLFEYFSETQRNKGNFPGRFSGRQFSNSRSEMNVSTLELGDSALYLCASSPGQVANEKLFFGSGTQLSVL.

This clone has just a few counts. The CDR3, as DNA: TGTGCCAGTAGGATGATCAAGGACAGGGTCGGCTACACCTTC. Translation gives CASRMIKDRVGYTF. The V gene is TRBV19, the J gene TRBJ1-2, with 8 bases identical to TRBD1. With V trimmed by 6 bases and J by 8 bases, 11 bases remained unmatched. The CDR3 consists of 14 residues. Germline CDR1 reads LNHDA; CDR2 reads SQIVND (reference sequence).

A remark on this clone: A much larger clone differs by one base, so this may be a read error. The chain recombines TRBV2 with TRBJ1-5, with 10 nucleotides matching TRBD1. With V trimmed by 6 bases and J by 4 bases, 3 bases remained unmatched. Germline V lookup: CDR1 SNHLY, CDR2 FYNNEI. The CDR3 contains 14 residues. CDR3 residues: CASRRTGGNQPQHF. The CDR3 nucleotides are TGTGCCAGCAGGCGGACAGGGGGAAATCAGCCCCAGCATTTT. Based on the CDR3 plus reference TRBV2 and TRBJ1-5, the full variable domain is EPEVTQTPSHQVTQMGQEVILRCVPISNHLYFYWYRQILGQKVEFLVSFYNNEISEKSEIFDDQFSVERPDGSNFTLKIRSTKLEDSAMYFCASRRTGGNQPQHFGDGTRLSIL.

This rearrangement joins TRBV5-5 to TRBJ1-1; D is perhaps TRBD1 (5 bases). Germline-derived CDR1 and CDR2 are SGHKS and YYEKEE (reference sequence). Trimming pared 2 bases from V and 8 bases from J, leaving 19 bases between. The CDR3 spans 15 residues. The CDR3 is CASSFQFTGTPEAFF. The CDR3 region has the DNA TGTGCCAGCAGCTTCCAATTTACCGGGACTCCGGAAGCTTTCTTT.

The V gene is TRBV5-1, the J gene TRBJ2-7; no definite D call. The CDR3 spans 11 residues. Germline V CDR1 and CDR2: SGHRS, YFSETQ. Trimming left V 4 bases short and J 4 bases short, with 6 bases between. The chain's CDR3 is CASSNSYEQYF. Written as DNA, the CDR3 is TGCGCCAGCAGCAACTCATACGAGCAGTACTTC. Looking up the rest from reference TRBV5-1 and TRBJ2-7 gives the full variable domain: KAGVTQTPRYLIKTRGQQVTLSCSPISGHRSVSWYQQTPGQGLQFLFEYFSETQRNKGNFPGRFSGRQFSNSRSEMNVSTLELGDSALYLCASSNSYEQYFGPGTRLTVT.

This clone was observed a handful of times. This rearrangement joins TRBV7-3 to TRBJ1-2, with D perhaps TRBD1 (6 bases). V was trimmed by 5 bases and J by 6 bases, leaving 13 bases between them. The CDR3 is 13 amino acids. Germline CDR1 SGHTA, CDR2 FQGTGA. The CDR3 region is CASSRQGFDGYTF. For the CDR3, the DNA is TGTGCCAGCAGCCGTCAGGGGTTTGATGGCTACACCTTC.

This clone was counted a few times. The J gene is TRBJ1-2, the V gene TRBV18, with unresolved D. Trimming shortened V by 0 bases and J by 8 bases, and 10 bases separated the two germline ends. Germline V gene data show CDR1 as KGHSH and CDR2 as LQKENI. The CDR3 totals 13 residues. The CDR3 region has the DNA TGTGCCAGCTCACCACCGAGGGCTGGAGGCTACACCTTC. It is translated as CASSPPRAGGYTF.

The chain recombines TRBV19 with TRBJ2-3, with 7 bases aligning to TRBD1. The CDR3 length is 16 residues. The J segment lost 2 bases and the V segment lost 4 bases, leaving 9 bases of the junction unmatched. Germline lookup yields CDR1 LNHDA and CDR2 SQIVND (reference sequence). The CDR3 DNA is TGTGCCAGTAGTAGACCGACAGGGAGTGACACAGATACGCAGTATTTT. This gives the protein CASSRPTGSDTDTQYF. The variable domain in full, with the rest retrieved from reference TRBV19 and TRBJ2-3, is DGGITQSPKYLFRKEGQNVTLSCEQNLNHDAMYWYRQDPGQGLRLIYYSQIVNDFQKGDIAEGYSVSREKKESFPLTVTSAQKNPTAFYLCASSRPTGSDTDTQYFGPGTRLTVL.

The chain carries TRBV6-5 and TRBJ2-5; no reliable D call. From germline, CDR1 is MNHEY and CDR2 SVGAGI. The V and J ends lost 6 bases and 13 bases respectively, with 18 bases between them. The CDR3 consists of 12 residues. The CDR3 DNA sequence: TGTGCCAGCAGCCGAGGATCTATTGAGCGGTACTTC. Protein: CASSRGSIERYF.

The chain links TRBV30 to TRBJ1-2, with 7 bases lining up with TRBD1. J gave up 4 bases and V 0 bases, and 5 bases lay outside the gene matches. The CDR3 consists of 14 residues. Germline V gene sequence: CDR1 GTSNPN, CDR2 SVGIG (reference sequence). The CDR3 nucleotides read TGTGCCTGGAGTGTACTGAAGGGGGCCTATGGCTACACCTTC. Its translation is CAWSVLKGAYGYTF.

CDR3 region: CASSMDRGDEKLFF. Here the CDR3 DNA reads TGTGCCAGCAGTATGGACAGGGGAGATGAAAAACTGTTTTTT. V usage is TRBV28 and J usage is TRBJ1-4; 9 bases match TRBD1. Germline V gene lookup returns CDR1 MDHEN and CDR2 SYDVKM. The V and J ends lost 5 bases and 6 bases, in that order; junction bases with no gene match: 4. The length of the CDR3 is 14 residues.

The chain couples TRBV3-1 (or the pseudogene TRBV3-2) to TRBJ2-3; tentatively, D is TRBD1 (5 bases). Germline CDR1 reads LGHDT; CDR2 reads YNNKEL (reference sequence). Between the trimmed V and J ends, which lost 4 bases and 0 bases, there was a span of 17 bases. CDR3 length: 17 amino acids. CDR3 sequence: CASSPPNGAASTDTQYF. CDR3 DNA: TGTGCCAGCAGCCCCCCAAATGGGGCTGCTAGCACAGATACGCAGTATTTT.

The CDR3 sequence: CSVTRVGTEAFF. DNA for the CDR3: TGCAGCGTTACCAGGGTAGGGACTGAAGCTTTCTTT. The J gene is TRBJ1-1, the V gene TRBV29-1; D may be TRBD1 (5 bases). Germline V gene lookup returns CDR1 SQVTM and CDR2 ANQGSEA. The ends were cut back, 5 bases at V and 5 bases at J, with 12 bases in the middle. The CDR3 runs to 12 residues.

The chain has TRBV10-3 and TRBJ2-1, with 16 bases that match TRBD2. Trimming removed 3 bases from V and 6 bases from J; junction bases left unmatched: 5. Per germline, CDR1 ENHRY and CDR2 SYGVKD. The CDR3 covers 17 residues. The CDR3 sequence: CAISEGTSGGASNEQFF. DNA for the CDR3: TGTGCCATCAGTGAAGGGACTAGCGGGGGGGCCAGCAATGAGCAGTTCTTC.

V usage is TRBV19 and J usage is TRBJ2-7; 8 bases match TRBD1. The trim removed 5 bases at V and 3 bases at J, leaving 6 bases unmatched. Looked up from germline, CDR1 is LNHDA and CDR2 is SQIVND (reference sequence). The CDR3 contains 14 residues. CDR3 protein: CASSRGTGDYEQYF. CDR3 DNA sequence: TGTGCCAGTAGTCGCGGGACAGGTGACTACGAGCAGTACTTC.

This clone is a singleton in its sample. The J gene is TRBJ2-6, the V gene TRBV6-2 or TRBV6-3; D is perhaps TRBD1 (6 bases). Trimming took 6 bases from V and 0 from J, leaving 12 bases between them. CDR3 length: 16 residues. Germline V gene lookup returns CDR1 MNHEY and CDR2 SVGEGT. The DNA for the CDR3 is TGTGCCAGCAGCTTCAACAGGGACTCTGGGGCCAACGTCCTGACTTTC. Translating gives CASSFNRDSGANVLTF.